These T cell receptor beta chains were read from a single sample in a study of cytomegalovirus exposure and HLA in healthy donors. The data were produced by immunoSEQ multiplex PCR, yet TCRdb's version contains in-frame clones alone and is incomplete. The sample consists of about 150,000 clones, approximately 86% of them appearing once. The sample comprised PBMCs. These receptors were collected from a woman between 40 and 55 years old in good health and CMV-seronegative. The CDR3 runs from the conserved cysteine through the conserved F or W. D genes are given only for firm matches. Clone size appears in some rows only: once, few, many, or a class for an expanded clone.

clone_size	d_call	j_call	v_call	cdr3_nt	cdr3_aa
NA	NA	TRBJ1-1	TRBV7-9	TGTTCCAGCAGCCACTTTAGTACTGAAGCTTTCTTT	CSSSHFSTEAFF
NA	NA	TRBJ2-1	TRBV4-1	TGCGCCAGCAGCCAATTCGAGAAGCAGTTCTTC	CASSQFEKQFF
NA	NA	TRBJ1-1	TRBV5-5	TGTGCCAGCAGCTGGGGCATCTACACTGAAGCTTTCTTT	CASSWGIYTEAFF
NA	TRBD2	TRBJ2-5	TRBV9	TGTGCCAGCAGCCCTCGACTAGCGGCTAGCCCCCAGTACTTC	CASSPRLAASPQYF
NA	TRBD2	TRBJ2-5	TRBV6-1	TGTGCCAGCAGCCTGCGGGGGATGTACCAAGAGACCCAGTACTTC	CASSLRGMYQETQYF
NA	TRBD2	TRBJ2-3	TRBV28	TGTGCCAGCAGTCCCCCCTTGGCTAGCGGGGCCACAGATACGCAGTATTTT	CASSPPLASGATDTQYF
NA	NA	TRBJ2-5	TRBV2	TGTGCCAGCAGTGGAAATATGAGGGAAGAGACCCAGTACTTC	CASSGNMREETQYF
NA	TRBD2	TRBJ2-7	TRBV7-2	TGTGCCAGCACCTCCACTAGCGGGAGTTACGAGCAGTACTTC	CASTSTSGSYEQYF
once	NA	TRBJ2-6	TRBV5-4	TGTGCCAGCAGCCGGGGAACGCCGGGAAGTGGGGCCAACGTCCTGACTTTC	CASSRGTPGSGANVLTF
NA	NA	TRBJ2-6	TRBV5-4	TGTGCCAGCAGCAAAGGACAGATCTCTGGGGCCAACGTCCTGACTTTC	CASSKGQISGANVLTF